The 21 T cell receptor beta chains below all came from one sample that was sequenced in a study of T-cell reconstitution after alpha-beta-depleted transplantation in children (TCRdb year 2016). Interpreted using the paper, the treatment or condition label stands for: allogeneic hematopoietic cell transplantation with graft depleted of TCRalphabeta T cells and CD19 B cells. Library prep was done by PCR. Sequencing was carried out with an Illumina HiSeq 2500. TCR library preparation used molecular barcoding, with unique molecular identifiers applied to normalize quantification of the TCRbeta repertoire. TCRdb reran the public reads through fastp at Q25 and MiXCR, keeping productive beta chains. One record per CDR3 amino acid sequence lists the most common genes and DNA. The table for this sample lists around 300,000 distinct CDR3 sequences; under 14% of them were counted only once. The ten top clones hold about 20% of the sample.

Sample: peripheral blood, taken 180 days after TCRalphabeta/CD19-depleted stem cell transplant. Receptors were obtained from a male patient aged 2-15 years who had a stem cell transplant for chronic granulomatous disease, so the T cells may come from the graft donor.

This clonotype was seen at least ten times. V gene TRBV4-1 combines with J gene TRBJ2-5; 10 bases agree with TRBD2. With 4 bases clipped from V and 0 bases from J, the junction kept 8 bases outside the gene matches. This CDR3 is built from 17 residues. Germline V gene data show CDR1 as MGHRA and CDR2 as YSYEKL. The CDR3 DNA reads TGCGCCAGCAGCCGGTCGGCTAGCGGGGGAGACCAAGAGACCCAGTACTTC. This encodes CASSRSASGGDQETQYF.

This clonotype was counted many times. The DNA for the CDR3 is TGTGCCAGCAGCTTAGTGGGGGGCGGGTCCCACGAGCAGTACTTC. It is translated as CASSLVGGGSHEQYF. This chain uses TRBV7-2 with TRBJ2-7; D might be TRBD1 or TRBD2, each matching 6 bases. The germline V gene has CDR1 SGHTA and CDR2 FQGNSA. The CDR3 runs 15 residues. Deletions cut 1 base from V and 5 bases from J, with 15 bases between. Together with reference TRBV7-2 and TRBJ2-7, the CDR3 gives the full variable domain: GAGVSQSPSNKVTEKGKDVELRCDPISGHTALYWYRQSLGQGLEFLIYFQGNSAPDKSGLPSDRFSAERTGGSVSTLTIQRTQQEDSAVYLCASSLVGGGSHEQYFGPGTRLTVT.

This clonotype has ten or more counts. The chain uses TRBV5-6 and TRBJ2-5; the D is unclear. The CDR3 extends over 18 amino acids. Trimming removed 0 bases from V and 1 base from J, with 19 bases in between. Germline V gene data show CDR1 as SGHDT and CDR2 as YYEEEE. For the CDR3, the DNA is TGTGCCAGCAGCTTGGTCGTGCGGACGGCCCGGATCCAAGAGACCCAGTACTTC. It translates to CASSLVVRTARIQETQYF.

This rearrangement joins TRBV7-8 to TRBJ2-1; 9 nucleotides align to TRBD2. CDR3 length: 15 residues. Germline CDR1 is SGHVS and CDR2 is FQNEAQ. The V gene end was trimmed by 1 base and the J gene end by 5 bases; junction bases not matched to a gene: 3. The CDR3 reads CASSLGRLADNEQFF. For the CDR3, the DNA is TGTGCCAGCAGCTTAGGGAGACTAGCGGACAATGAGCAGTTCTTC.

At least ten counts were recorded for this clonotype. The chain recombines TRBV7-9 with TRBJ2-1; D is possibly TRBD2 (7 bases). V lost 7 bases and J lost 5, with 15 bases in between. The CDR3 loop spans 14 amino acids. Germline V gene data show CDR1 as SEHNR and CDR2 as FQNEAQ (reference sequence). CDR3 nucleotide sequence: TGTGCCAGCACCAACGCGGGGGCTAACAATGAGCAGTTCTTC. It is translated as CASTNAGANNEQFF. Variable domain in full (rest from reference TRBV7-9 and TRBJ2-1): DTGVSQNPRHKITKRGQNVTFRCDPISEHNRLYWYRQTLGQGPEFLTYFQNEAQLEKSRLLSDRFSAERPKGSFSTLEIQRTEQGDSAMYLCASTNAGANNEQFFGPGTRLTVL.

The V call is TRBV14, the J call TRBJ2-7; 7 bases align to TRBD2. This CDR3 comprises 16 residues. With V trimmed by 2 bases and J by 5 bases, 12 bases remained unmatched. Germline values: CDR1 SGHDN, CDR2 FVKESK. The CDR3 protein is CASSQTYGGRSNEQYF. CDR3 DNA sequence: TGTGCCAGCAGCCAAACTTACGGCGGGAGATCCAACGAGCAGTACTTC.

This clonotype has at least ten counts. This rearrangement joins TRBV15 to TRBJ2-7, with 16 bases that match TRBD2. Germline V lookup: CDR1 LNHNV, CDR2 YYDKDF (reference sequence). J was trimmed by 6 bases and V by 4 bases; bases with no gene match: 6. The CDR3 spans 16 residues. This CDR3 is CATSMPGLAGGPEQYF. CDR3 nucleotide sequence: TGTGCCACCAGCATGCCGGGACTAGCGGGAGGGCCCGAGCAGTACTTC.

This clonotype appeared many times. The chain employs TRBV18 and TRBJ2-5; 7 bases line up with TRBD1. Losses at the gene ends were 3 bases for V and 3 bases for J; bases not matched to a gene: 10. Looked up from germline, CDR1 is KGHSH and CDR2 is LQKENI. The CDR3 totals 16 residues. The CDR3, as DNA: TGTGCCAGCTCACCGTCTCCTGGGACAGCGAAAGAGACCCAGTACTTC. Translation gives CASSPSPGTAKETQYF.

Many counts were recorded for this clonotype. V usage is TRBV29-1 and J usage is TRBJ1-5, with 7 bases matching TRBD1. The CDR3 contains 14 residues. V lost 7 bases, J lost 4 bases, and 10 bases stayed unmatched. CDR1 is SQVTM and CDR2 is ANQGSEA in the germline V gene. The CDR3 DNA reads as TGCAGCGCCTGGACAGGTCGGGAAAATCAGCCCCAGCATTTT. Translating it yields CSAWTGRENQPQHF.

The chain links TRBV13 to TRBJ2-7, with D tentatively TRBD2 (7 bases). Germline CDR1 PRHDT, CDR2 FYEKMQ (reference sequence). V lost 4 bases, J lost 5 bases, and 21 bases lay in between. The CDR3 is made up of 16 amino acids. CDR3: CASSWLAGGGIDEQYF. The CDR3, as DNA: TGTGCCAGCAGCTGGTTAGCGGGCGGGGGCATCGACGAGCAGTACTTC.

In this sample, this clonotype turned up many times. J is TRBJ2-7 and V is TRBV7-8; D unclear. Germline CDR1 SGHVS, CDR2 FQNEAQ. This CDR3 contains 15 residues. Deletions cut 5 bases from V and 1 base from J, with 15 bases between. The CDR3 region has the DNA TGTGCCAGCAGCGAACAGACCGTATCTTCCTACGAGCAGTACTTC. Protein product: CASSEQTVSSYEQYF.

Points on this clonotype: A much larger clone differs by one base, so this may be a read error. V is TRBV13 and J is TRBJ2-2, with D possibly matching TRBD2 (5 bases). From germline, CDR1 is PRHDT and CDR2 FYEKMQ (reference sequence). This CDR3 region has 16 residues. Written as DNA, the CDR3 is TGTGCCAGCAGAAAAAGAGGCCCGGTCCAGGCCGGGGAGCTGTTATTT. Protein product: CASRKRGPVQAGELLF.

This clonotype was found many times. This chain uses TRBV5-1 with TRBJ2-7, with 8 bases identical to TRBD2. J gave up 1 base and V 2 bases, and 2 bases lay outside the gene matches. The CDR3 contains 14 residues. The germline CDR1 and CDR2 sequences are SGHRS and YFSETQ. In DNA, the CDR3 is TGCGCCAGCAGCTTTACTAGCGGTTCCTACGAGCAGTACTTC. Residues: CASSFTSGSYEQYF.

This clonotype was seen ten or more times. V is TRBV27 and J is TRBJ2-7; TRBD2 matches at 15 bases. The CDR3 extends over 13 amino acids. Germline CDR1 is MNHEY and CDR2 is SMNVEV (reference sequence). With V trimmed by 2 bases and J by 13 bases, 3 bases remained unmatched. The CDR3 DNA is TGTGCCAGCAGTTTAGGGACTAGCGGGAGGTACTACTTC. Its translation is CASSLGTSGRYYF.

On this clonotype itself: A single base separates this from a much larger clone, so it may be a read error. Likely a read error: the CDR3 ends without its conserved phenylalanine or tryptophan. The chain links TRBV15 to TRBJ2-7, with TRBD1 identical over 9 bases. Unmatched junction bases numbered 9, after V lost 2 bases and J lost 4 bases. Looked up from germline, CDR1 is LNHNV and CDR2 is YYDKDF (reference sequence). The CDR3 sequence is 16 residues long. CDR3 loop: CATSRPIVGQGYEQYL. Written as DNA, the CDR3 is TGTGCCACCAGCAGACCAATCGTGGGACAGGGATACGAGCAGTACCTC.

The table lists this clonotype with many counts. The CDR3 DNA follows: TGTGCCAGCAGCTCCGTGACTACAGGAGGGAACACCGGGGAGCTGTTTTTT. Translation gives CASSSVTTGGNTGELFF. J is TRBJ2-2 and V is TRBV5-6; D may correspond to TRBD1 or TRBD2 (5 bases each). CDR1 SGHDT and CDR2 YYEEEE come from the germline V gene. The CDR3 loop spans 17 amino acids. V was clipped by 3 bases and J by 1 base, with 16 bases between them.

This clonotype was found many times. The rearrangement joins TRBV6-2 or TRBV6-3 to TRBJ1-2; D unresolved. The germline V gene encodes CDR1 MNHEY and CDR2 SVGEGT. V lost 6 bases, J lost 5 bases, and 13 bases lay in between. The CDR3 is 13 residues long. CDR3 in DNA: TGTGCCAGCAGCCAAGATTTCTCTTATGGCTACACCTTC. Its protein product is CASSQDFSYGYTF.

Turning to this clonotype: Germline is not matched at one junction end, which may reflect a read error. The chain's CDR3 is CASSMGVWETQHF. The DNA of the CDR3 is TGTGCCAGCAGTATGGGGGTGTGGGAGACCCAGCACTTC. The chain has TRBV12-3 or TRBV12-4 and TRBJ2-5, with D perhaps matching TRBD1 or TRBD2 (5 bases each). The CDR3 length is 13 residues.

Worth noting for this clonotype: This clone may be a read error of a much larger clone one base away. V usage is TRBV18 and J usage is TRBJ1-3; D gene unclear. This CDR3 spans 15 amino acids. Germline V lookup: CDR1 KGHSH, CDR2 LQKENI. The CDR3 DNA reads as TGTGCCAGCTCGCGGACGGTTTACTCTGGAGACACCATATATTTT. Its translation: CASSRTVYSGDTIYF. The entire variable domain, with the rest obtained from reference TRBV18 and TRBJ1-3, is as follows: NAGVMQNPRHLVRRRGQEARLRCSPMKGHSHVYWYRQLPEEGLKFMVYLQKENIIDESGMPKERFSAEFPKEGPSILRIQQVVRGDSAAYFCASSRTVYSGDTIYFGEGSWLTVV.

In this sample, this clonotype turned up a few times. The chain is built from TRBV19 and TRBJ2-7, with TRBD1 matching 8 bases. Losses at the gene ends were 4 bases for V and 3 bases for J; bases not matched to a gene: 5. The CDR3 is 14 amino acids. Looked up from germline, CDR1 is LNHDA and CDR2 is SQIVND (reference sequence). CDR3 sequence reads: CASSRAGGGYEQYF. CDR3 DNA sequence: TGTGCCAGTAGTAGGGCAGGGGGCGGCTACGAGCAGTACTTC.

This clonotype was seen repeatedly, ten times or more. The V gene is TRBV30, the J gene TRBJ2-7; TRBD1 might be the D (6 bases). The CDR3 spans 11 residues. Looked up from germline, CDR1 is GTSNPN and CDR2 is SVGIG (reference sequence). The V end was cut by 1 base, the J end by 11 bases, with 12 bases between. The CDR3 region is CAWSDRTAKYF. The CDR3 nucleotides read TGTGCCTGGAGTGATCGGACAGCCAAGTACTTC. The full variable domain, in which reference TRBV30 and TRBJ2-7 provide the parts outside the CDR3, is SQTIHQWPATLVQPVGSPLSLECTVEGTSNPNLYWYRQAAGRGLQLLFYSVGIGQISSEVPQNLSASRPQDRQFILSSKKLLLSDSGFYLCAWSDRTAKYFGPGTRLTVT.